The 14 T cell receptor beta chains in this list originate from one sample, sequenced in a study of T cells in Graves' hyperthyroidism and ophthalmopathy. RNA transcripts were the template for amplifying TCR beta CDR3 regions. Primed by the HTBI set, a first-round RT-PCR was run on the TCR CDR3. TCRdb ran MiXCR on the multiplex PCR reads and lists one entry per CDR3 protein. The table lists 210,000 or so distinct CDR3 sequences, roughly 15% of them singletons, with 50% in the top ten. The specimen was blood. Receptors originate from a man between 50 and 59 years old with Graves' hyperthyroidism.

This clonotype was observed a handful of times. The genes are TRBV28 and TRBJ2-7; D is uncertain. The germline V gene has CDR1 MDHEN and CDR2 SYDVKM. CDR3 size: 12 residues. Trimming took 6 bases from V and 3 from J, leaving 9 bases between them. CDR3 amino acids: CASRPPGYEQYF. In DNA, the CDR3 is TGTGCCAGCAGACCGCCCGGCTACGAGCAGTACTTC. The variable domain in full, with the rest retrieved from reference TRBV28 and TRBJ2-7, is DVKVTQSSRYLVKRTGEKVFLECVQDMDHENMFWYRQDPGLGLRLIYFSYDVKMKEKGDIPEGYSVSREKKERFSLILESASTNQTSMYLCASRPPGYEQYFGPGTRLTVT.

This clonotype has a count of ten or more. CDR3 residues: CASSHAGGPDTIYF. CDR3 nucleotide sequence: TGTGCCAGCAGCCATGCAGGGGGGCCGGACACCATATATTTT. The J gene is TRBJ1-3, the V gene TRBV13, with TRBD1 matching 7 bases. The length of the CDR3 is 14 residues. V dropped 5 bases and J dropped 8; count of bases not matched to a gene: 9. Germline V gene data show CDR1 as PRHDT and CDR2 as FYEKMQ (reference sequence).

The chain joins TRBV7-2 to TRBJ2-5; 9 nucleotides line up with TRBD1. This CDR3 spans 14 amino acids. CDR1 and CDR2 (germline): SGHTA, FQGNSA. The J segment lost 5 bases and the V segment lost 5 bases, leaving 6 bases of the junction unmatched. The CDR3 nucleotides read TGTGCCAGCAGCCCTGGGACAGGGTTTGAGACCCAGTACTTC. Protein product: CASSPGTGFETQYF. Filled out from reference TRBV7-2 and TRBJ2-5, the complete variable domain reads GAGVSQSPSNKVTEKGKDVELRCDPISGHTALYWYRQSLGQGLEFLIYFQGNSAPDKSGLPSDRFSAERTGGSVSTLTIQRTQQEDSAVYLCASSPGTGFETQYFGPGTRLLVL.

In this sample, this clonotype turned up many times. Germline and junction disagree at one end, which may indicate a read error. The V and J genes are TRBV5-1 and TRBJ2-3; TRBD2 agrees at 14 bases. Germline V gene lookup returns CDR1 SGHRS and CDR2 YFSETQ. The CDR3 contains 14 residues. The DNA of the CDR3 is TGCGCCAGCAGCCCGGGACTAGCGGGAGATCCGCAGTATTTT. As protein: CASSPGLAGDPQYF.

This clonotype came up many times. This chain uses TRBV2 with TRBJ2-2, with a possible D match to TRBD2 (5 bases). The CDR3 is 14 residues long. The germline V gene encodes CDR1 SNHLY and CDR2 FYNNEI. Trimming left V 4 bases short and J 4 bases short, with 10 bases between. The CDR3 loop is CASSVSASTGELFF. The CDR3 nucleotides are TGTGCCAGCAGTGTTAGCGCTAGCACCGGGGAGCTGTTTTTT.

This clonotype has only a few counts. J is TRBJ1-5 and V is TRBV6-1; D gene ambiguous. The germline V gene encodes CDR1 MNHNS and CDR2 SASEGT. This CDR3 spans 16 amino acids. Trimming cost V 6 bases and J 2 bases, with 17 bases left between them. The CDR3 spells CASRSGPWMGNQPQHF. DNA for the CDR3: TGTGCCAGCAGATCCGGCCCTTGGATGGGCAATCAGCCCCAGCATTTT.

In the case of this clonotype: This may be a read error, as it is one base from a much larger clone. V usage is TRBV20-1 and J usage is TRBJ2-3, with TRBD2 matching 9 bases. CDR3 length equals 13 residues. Germline CDR1 is DFQATT and CDR2 is SNEGSKA (reference sequence). With 7 bases clipped from V and 2 bases from J, the junction kept 4 bases outside the gene matches. The chain's CDR3 is CSGLAELTDTQYF. CDR3 coding DNA: TGCAGTGGACTAGCGGAACTCACAGATACGCAGTATTTT.

This clonotype showed up many times. The chain combines TRBV5-1 with TRBJ1-1, with TRBD1 as a possible D gene (5 bases). The CDR3 loop spans 18 amino acids. CDR1 and CDR2 (germline): SGHRS, YFSETQ. V gave up 0 bases and J gave up 3 bases, with 21 bases separating them. CDR3 in amino acids: CASSLGGVLDWADTEAFF. The CDR3 bases are TGCGCCAGCAGCTTGGGGGGGGTTCTAGATTGGGCAGACACTGAAGCTTTCTTT.

The table lists this clonotype with many counts. This chain joins TRBV20-1 and TRBJ1-1, with D possibly being TRBD1 (6 bases). CDR1 is DFQATT and CDR2 is SNEGSKA in the germline V gene (reference sequence). The CDR3 is 14 amino acids. With 6 bases removed from V and 1 base from J, the gap between germline ends came to 15 bases. As DNA, the CDR3 is TGCAGTGCCCCTAGGGGGTTGGGGAACACTGAAGCTTTCTTT. This translates into CSAPRGLGNTEAFF.

The chain is built from TRBV10-3 and TRBJ1-2; D unclear. In germline, CDR1 is ENHRY, CDR2 SYGVKD. V was cut by 0 bases and J by 6 bases, with 5 bases left in between. CDR3 length: 12 amino acids. CDR3 sequence (DNA): TGTGCCATCAGTGAGTCCGGGGATGGCTACACCTTC. Translated, it gives CAISESGDGYTF.

This clonotype was seen repeatedly, ten times or more. The chain joins TRBV20-1 to TRBJ1-1; no clear D gene. Per the germline V gene, CDR1 is DFQATT and CDR2 is SNEGSKA (reference sequence). The CDR3 is 13 amino acids. The V end was cut by 3 bases, the J end by 8 bases, with 16 bases between. The CDR3 nucleotides read TGCAGTGCTAGTTATAGAAATGACGGGGAAGCTTTCTTT. Amino acid sequence: CSASYRNDGEAFF.

At least ten counts were recorded for this clonotype. The gene calls are TRBV18 and TRBJ2-5; 7 bases map to TRBD1. Looked up from germline, CDR1 is KGHSH and CDR2 is LQKENI. The CDR3 sequence is 15 residues long. The trim removed 2 bases at V and 8 bases at J, leaving 11 bases unmatched. The CDR3: CASSPGQAQESTQYF. For the CDR3, the DNA is TGTGCCAGCTCACCAGGACAGGCCCAAGAGAGCACCCAGTACTTC.

On this clonotype itself: This may come from a read error, since a much larger clone is one base off. The J gene is TRBJ2-1, the V gene TRBV2; 12 nucleotides align to TRBD1. CDR3 length: 15 amino acids. Germline CDR1 is SNHLY and CDR2 is FYNNEI. The CDR3 region is CTSSAGTGGADEQFF. CDR3 nucleotides: TGTACCAGCAGTGCAGGGACAGGGGGCGCGGATGAGCAGTTCTTC. The full variable domain, its missing parts supplied by reference TRBV2 and TRBJ2-1, is EPEVTQTPSHQVTQMGQEVILRCVPISNHLYFYWYRQILGQKVEFLVSFYNNEISEKSEIFDDQFSVERPDGSNFTLKIRSTKLEDSAMYFCTSSAGTGGADEQFFGPGTRLTVL.

This clonotype was recorded at least ten times. The J gene is TRBJ2-4, the V gene TRBV27; a weak D match, TRBD2 (5 bases). The length of the CDR3 is 15 residues. V was trimmed by 4 bases and J by 4 bases, leaving 14 bases between them. Per the germline V gene, CDR1 is MNHEY and CDR2 is SMNVEV (reference sequence). This CDR3 is CASSSTDSGKNIQYF. CDR3 coding DNA: TGTGCCAGCAGTTCCACGGACTCTGGGAAAAACATTCAGTACTTC.